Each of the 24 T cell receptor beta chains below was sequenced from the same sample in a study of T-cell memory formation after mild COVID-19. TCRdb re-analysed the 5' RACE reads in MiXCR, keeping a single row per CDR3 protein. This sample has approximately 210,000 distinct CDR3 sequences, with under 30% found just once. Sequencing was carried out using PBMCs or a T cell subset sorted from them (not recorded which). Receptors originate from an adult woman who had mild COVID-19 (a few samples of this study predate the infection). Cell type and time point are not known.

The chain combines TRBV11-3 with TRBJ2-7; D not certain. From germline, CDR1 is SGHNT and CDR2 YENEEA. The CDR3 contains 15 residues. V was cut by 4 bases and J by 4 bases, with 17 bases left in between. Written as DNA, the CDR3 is TGTGCCAGCAGCTCCGTGACGAGGAACGGGTACGAGCAGTACTTC. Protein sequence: CASSSVTRNGYEQYF.

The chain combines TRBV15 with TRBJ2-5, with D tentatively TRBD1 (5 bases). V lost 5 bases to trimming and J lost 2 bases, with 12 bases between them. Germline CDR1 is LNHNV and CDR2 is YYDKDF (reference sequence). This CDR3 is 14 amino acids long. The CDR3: CATSARQTQETQYF. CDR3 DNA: TGTGCCACCAGCGCGAGACAGACTCAAGAGACCCAGTACTTC.

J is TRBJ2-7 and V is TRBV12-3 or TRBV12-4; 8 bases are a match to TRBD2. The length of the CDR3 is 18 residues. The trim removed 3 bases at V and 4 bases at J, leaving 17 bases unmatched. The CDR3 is CASSFLSVAGGSRYEQYF. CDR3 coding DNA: TGTGCCAGCAGTTTTCTCTCCGTGGCGGGAGGTTCCCGATACGAGCAGTACTTC.

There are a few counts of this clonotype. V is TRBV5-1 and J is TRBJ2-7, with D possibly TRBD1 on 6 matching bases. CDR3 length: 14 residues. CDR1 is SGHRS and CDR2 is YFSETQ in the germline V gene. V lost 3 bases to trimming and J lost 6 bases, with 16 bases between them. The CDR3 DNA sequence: TGCGCCAGCAGCTCTCCAGGGGCGAGGAGCGAGCAGTACTTC. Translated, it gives CASSSPGARSEQYF. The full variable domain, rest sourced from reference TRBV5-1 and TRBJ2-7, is KAGVTQTPRYLIKTRGQQVTLSCSPISGHRSVSWYQQTPGQGLQFLFEYFSETQRNKGNFPGRFSGRQFSNSRSEMNVSTLELGDSALYLCASSSPGARSEQYFGPGTRLTVT.

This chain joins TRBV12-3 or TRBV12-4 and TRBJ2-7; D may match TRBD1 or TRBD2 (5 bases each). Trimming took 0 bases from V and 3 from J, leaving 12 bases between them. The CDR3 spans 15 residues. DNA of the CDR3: TGTGCCAGCAGTTTAGCGGCCGGGGCGGGCTACGAGCAGTACTTC. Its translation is CASSLAAGAGYEQYF.

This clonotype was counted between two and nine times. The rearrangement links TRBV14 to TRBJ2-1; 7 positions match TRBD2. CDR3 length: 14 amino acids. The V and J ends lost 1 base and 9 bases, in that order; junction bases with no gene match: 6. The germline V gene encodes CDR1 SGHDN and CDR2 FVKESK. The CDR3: CASSQGAGRSEQFF. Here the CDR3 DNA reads TGTGCCAGCAGCCAAGGGGCCGGGAGGTCTGAGCAGTTCTTC. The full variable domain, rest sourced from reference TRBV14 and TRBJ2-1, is EAGVTQFPSHSVIEKGQTVTLRCDPISGHDNLYWYRRVMGKEIKFLLHFVKESKQDESGMPNNRFLAERTGGTYSTLKVQPAELEDSGVYFCASSQGAGRSEQFFGPGTRLTVL.

The CDR3 spells CASSSLNSYEQYF. As DNA, the CDR3 is TGTGCCAGCAGTTCCCTAAATTCCTACGAGCAGTACTTC. The J gene is TRBJ2-7, the V gene TRBV12-3 or TRBV12-4; D unclear. V lost 4 bases to trimming and J lost 1 base, with 8 bases between them. This CDR3 has 13 residues.

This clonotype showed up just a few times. In DNA form, the CDR3 reads TGTGCCAGCACGGGACAGACCTACGAGCAGTACTTC. Protein: CASTGQTYEQYF. J is TRBJ2-7 and V is TRBV6-2 or TRBV6-3; 7 nucleotides align to TRBD1. Germline V CDR1 and CDR2: MNHEY, SVGEGT. This CDR3 is built from 12 residues. J lost 2 bases, V lost 7 bases, and 2 bases had no gene match.

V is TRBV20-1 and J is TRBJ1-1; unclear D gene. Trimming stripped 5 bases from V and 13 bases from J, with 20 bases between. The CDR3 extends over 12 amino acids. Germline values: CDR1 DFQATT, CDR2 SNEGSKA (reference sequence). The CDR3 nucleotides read TGCAGTGCTCGGGCTATGGAAACGAATCATTTCTTT. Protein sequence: CSARAMETNHFF.

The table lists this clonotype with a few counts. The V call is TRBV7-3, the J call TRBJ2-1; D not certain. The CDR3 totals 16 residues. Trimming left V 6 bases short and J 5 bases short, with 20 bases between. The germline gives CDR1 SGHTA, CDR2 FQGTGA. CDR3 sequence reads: CASSTNRMGWNNEQFF. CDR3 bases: TGTGCCAGCAGTACGAATAGAATGGGTTGGAACAATGAGCAGTTCTTC. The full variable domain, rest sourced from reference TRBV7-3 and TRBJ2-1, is GAGVSQTPSNKVTEKGKYVELRCDPISGHTALYWYRQSLGQGPEFLIYFQGTGAADDSGLPNDRFFAVRPEGSVSTLKIQRTERGDSAVYLCASSTNRMGWNNEQFFGPGTRLTVL.

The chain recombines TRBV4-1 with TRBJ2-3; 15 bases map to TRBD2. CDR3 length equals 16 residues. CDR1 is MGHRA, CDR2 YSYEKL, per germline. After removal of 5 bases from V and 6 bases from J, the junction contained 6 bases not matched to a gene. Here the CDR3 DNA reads TGCGCCAGCAGCAAGGGGGGACTAGCGGGGGGCGATACGCAGTATTTT. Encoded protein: CASSKGGLAGGDTQYF.

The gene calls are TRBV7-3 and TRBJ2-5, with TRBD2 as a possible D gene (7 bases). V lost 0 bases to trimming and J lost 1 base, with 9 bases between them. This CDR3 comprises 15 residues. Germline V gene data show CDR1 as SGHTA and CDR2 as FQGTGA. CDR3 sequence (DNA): TGTGCCAGCAGCTTAACGGGAGGGGGCCAAGAGACCCAGTACTTC. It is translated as CASSLTGGGQETQYF.

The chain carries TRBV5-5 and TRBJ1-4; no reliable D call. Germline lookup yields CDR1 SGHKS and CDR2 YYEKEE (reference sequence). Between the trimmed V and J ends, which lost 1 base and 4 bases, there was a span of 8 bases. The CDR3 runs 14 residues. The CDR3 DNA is TGTGCCAGCAGCTTGTGGGAGATTAATGAAAAACTGTTTTTT. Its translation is CASSLWEINEKLFF.

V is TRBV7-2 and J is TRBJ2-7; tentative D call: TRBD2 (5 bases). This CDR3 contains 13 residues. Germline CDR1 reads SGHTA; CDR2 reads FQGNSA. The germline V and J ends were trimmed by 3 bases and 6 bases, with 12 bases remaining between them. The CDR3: CASSFWGVGEQYF. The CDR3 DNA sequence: TGTGCCAGCAGCTTTTGGGGAGTGGGCGAGCAGTACTTC.

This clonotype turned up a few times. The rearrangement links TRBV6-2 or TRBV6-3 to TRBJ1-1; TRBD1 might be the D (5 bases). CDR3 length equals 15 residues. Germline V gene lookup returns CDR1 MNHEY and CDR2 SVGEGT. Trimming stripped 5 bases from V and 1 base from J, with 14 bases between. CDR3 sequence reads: CASSPPGPRNTEAFF. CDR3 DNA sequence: TGTGCCAGCAGTCCCCCGGGACCGAGGAACACTGAAGCTTTCTTT.

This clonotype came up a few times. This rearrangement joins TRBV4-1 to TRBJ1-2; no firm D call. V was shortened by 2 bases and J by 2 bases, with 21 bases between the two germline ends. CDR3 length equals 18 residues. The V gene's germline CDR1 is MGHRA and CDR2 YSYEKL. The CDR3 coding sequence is TGCGCCAGCAGCCAACCCGTGCCCCAGCGGAGAGGGAACTATGGCTACACCTTC. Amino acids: CASSQPVPQRRGNYGYTF.

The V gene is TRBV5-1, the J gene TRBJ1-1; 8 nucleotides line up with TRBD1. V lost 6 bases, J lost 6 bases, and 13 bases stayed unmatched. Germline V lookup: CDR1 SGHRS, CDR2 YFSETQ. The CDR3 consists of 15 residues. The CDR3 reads CASIHYGQGKAEAFF. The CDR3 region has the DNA TGCGCCAGCATACACTACGGACAGGGCAAAGCTGAAGCTTTCTTT.

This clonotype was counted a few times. The CDR3 sequence: CASSQDLIGKNIQYF. CDR3 sequence (DNA): TGTGCCAGCAGCCAAGATCTAATTGGCAAAAACATTCAGTACTTC. This chain joins TRBV3-1 and TRBJ2-4, with unresolved D. Germline CDR1 is LGHDT and CDR2 is YNNKEL (reference sequence). V gave up 0 bases and J gave up 3 bases, with 9 bases separating them. CDR3 size: 15 residues.

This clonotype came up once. This chain's CDR3 is CASSFRSPAGGAYNEQFF. The CDR3 region has the DNA TGTGCCAGCAGCTTTCGCAGCCCAGCGGGGGGGGCATACAATGAGCAGTTCTTC. This chain joins TRBV11-3 and TRBJ2-1; 10 bases align to TRBD2. The CDR3 is made up of 18 amino acids. Germline V CDR1 and CDR2: SGHNT, YENEEA. The trim removed 3 bases at V and 4 bases at J, leaving 12 bases unmatched. The complete variable domain, with remaining parts taken from reference TRBV11-3 and TRBJ2-1, reads EAGVVQSPRYKIIEKKQPVAFWCNPISGHNTLYWYLQNLGQGPELLIRYENEEAVDDSQLPKDRFSAERLKGVDSTLKIQPAELGDSAVYLCASSFRSPAGGAYNEQFFGPGTRLTVL.

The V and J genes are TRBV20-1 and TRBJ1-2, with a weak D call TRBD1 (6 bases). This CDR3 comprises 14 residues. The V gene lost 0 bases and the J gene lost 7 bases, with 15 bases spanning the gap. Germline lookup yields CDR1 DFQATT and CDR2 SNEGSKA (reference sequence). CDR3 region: CSARDPDRRSGYTF. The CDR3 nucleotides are TGCAGTGCTAGAGATCCGGACAGAAGGTCTGGCTACACCTTC.

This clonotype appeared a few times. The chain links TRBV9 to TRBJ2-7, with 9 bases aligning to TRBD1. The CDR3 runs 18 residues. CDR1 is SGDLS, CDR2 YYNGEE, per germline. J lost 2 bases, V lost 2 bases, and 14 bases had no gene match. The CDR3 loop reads CASSVASTPGQGPYEQYF. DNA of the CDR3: TGTGCCAGCAGCGTCGCATCAACCCCGGGACAGGGTCCCTACGAGCAGTACTTC.

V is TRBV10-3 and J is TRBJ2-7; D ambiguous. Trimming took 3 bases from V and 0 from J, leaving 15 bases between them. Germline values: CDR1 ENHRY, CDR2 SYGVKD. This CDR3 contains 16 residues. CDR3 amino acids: CAISENFQEFSYEQYF. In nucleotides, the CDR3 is TGTGCCATCAGTGAAAACTTCCAAGAGTTCTCCTACGAGCAGTACTTC.

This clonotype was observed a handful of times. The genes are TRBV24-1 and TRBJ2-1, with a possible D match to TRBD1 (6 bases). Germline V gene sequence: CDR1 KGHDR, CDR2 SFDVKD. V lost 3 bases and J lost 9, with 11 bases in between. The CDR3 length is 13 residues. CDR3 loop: CATSDKQGREQFF. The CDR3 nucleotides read TGTGCCACCAGTGATAAACAGGGTCGTGAGCAGTTCTTC.

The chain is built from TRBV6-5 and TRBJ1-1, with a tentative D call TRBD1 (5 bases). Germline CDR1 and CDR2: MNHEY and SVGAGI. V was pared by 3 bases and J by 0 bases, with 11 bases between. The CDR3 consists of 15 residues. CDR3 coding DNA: TGTGCCAGCAGTTATGCAGGGTCGATGAACACTGAAGCTTTCTTT. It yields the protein CASSYAGSMNTEAFF.